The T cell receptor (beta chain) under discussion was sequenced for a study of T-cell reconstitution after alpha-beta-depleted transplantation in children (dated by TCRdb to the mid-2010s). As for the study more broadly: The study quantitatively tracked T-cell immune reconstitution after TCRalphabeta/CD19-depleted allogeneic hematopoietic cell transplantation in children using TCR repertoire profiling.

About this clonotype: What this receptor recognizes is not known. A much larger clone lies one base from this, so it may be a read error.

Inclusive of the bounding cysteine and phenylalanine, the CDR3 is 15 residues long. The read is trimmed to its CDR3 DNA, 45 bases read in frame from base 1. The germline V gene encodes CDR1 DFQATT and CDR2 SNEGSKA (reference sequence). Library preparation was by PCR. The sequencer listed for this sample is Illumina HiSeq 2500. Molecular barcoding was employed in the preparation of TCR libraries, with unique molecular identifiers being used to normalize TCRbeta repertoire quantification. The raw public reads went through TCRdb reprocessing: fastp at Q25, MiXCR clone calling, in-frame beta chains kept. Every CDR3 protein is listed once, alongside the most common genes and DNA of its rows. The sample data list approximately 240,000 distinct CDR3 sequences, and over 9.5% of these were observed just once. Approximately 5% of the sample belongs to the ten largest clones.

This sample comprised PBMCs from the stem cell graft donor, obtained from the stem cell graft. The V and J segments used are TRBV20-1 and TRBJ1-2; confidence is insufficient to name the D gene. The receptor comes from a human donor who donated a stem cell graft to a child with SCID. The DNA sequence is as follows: TGCAGTGCTAGAGAAAGACCCCATTCCAGCTATGGCTACCCCTTC. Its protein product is CSARERPHSSYGYPF.